The 19 T cell receptor beta chains presented below share a single source sample, sequenced in a study of blood T cell repertoires in COVID-19. Profiled with immunoSEQ multiplex PCR; TCRdb holds only in-frame clones, not every one. This table has around 100,000 clones, roughly 84% appearing once. The sample was peripheral blood. These receptors came from a human donor in a cohort sampled during active COVID-19.

A note on this clone: The same CDR3 arises from other DNA sequences in this sample as well. V gene TRBV2 combines with J gene TRBJ1-4, with TRBD1 matching 8 bases. J gave up 7 bases and V 3 bases, and 4 bases lay outside the gene matches. The germline gives CDR1 SNHLY, CDR2 FYNNEI. The CDR3 extends over 14 amino acids. The CDR3 bases are TGTGCCAGCAGTGAGCAGGGGGCAGGTGAAAAACTGTTTTTT. This codes for CASSEQGAGEKLFF.

The chain couples TRBV3-1 (or the pseudogene TRBV3-2) to TRBJ2-1, with no clear D. The CDR3 extends over 13 amino acids. CDR1 LGHDT and CDR2 YNNKEL come from the germline V gene (reference sequence). V was cut by 5 bases and J by 0 bases, with 5 bases left in between. The CDR3 protein is CASSYNSYNEQFF. DNA for the CDR3: TGTGCCAGCAGCTACAACTCCTACAATGAGCAGTTCTTC.

The genes are TRBV28 and TRBJ2-1, with 7 bases matching TRBD2. The CDR3 length is 14 residues. Germline CDR1 MDHEN, CDR2 SYDVKM. The trim removed 6 bases at V and 4 bases at J, leaving 6 bases unmatched. In DNA, the CDR3 is TGTGCCAGCAGAGGGAACGGGGGGTACAATGAGCAGTTCTTC. Amino acids: CASRGNGGYNEQFF.

This clone appeared a single time. The V gene is TRBV9, the J gene TRBJ1-6; unclear D gene. The V end was cut by 4 bases, the J end by 9 bases, with 11 bases between. Germline CDR1 and CDR2: SGDLS and YYNGEE. This CDR3 is built from 13 residues. This CDR3 is CASSLGVASPLHF. The CDR3, as DNA: TGTGCCAGCAGCCTCGGGGTCGCTTCACCCCTCCACTTT.

V is TRBV27 and J is TRBJ2-2; 7 nucleotides line up with TRBD1. Germline loops: CDR1 MNHEY, CDR2 SMNVEV (reference sequence). The CDR3 is made up of 15 amino acids. V lost 5 bases to trimming and J lost 4 bases; unmatched junction nucleotides: 7. The CDR3 region is CASSQGQPLTGELFF. The CDR3 region has the DNA TGTGCCAGCAGTCAGGGACAGCCCCTCACCGGGGAGCTGTTTTTT.

This clone came up once. The gene calls are TRBV27 and TRBJ1-1; 9 nucleotides line up with TRBD1. The CDR3 length is 13 residues. Per the germline V gene, CDR1 is MNHEY and CDR2 is SMNVEV (reference sequence). J gave up 6 bases and V 9 bases, and 8 bases lay outside the gene matches. The CDR3 loop is CASSGTGYPEAFF. DNA for the CDR3: TGTGCCAGTTCCGGGACAGGGTATCCTGAAGCTTTCTTT.

The chain couples TRBV7-2 to TRBJ2-3, with D possibly matching TRBD2 (6 bases). The length of the CDR3 is 16 residues. Germline CDR1 is SGHTA and CDR2 is FQGNSA. V was shortened by 1 base and J by 2 bases, with 13 bases between the two germline ends. CDR3 nucleotide sequence: TGTGCCAGCAGCTTAGAAGCGGGTATAACCACAGATACGCAGTATTTT. Its translation: CASSLEAGITTDTQYF.

This clone was observed once. V gene TRBV4-1 combines with J gene TRBJ2-1; 13 nucleotides line up with TRBD2. There are 20 residues in the CDR3. CDR1 and CDR2 from the germline V gene are MGHRA and YSYEKL. V was pared by 0 bases and J by 0 bases, with 8 bases of the junction left unmatched. The CDR3 DNA sequence: TGCGCCAGCAGCCAAGAGCGGTTACTAGCGGGAGGGGGCTCCTACAATGAGCAGTTCTTC. Residues: CASSQERLLAGGGSYNEQFF.

This chain connects TRBV2 to TRBJ1-1, with D perhaps matching TRBD1 (6 bases). The CDR3 spans 14 residues. Germline V lookup: CDR1 SNHLY, CDR2 FYNNEI. With 5 bases removed from V and 1 base from J, the gap between germline ends came to 11 bases. As DNA, the CDR3 is TGTGCCAGCAGTAGACAGGAGACGAACACTGAAGCTTTCTTT. Encoded protein: CASSRQETNTEAFF.

The chain has TRBV18 and TRBJ2-1; D might be TRBD2 (5 bases). Germline CDR1 reads KGHSH; CDR2 reads LQKENI. Deletions cut 3 bases from V and 7 bases from J, with 7 bases between. The CDR3 is made up of 12 amino acids. The CDR3 DNA is TGTGCCAGCTCACCTATAGCGAATGAGCAGTTCTTC. This sequence encodes CASSPIANEQFF. The variable domain in full, completed from reference TRBV18 and TRBJ2-1, reads NAGVMQNPRHLVRRRGQEARLRCSPMKGHSHVYWYRQLPEEGLKFMVYLQKENIIDESGMPKERFSAEFPKEGPSILRIQQVVRGDSAAYFCASSPIANEQFFGPGTRLTVL.

The CDR3 nucleotides are TGTGCCAGCAGGGTGGGTGGAGTTGGGGAGCTGTTTTTT. This encodes CASRVGGVGELFF. V usage is TRBV28 and J usage is TRBJ2-2; D not resolved. There are 13 residues in the CDR3. From germline, CDR1 is MDHEN and CDR2 SYDVKM. Trimming removed 6 bases at V and 8 bases at J, with 13 bases between.

This clone was picked up a small number of times. This rearrangement joins TRBV6-5 to TRBJ2-7; D unresolved. CDR1 MNHEY and CDR2 SVGAGI come from the germline V gene. Trimming removed 2 bases at V and 2 bases at J, with 10 bases between. The CDR3 length is 14 residues. The CDR3 DNA reads TGTGCCAGCAGTTACCTAGGTGTCACCTACGAGCAGTACTTC. Amino acids: CASSYLGVTYEQYF.

The V and J genes are TRBV18 and TRBJ1-1, with a weak D call TRBD1 (6 bases). This CDR3 comprises 14 residues. V was clipped by 6 bases and J by 1 base, with 12 bases between them. Germline loops: CDR1 KGHSH, CDR2 LQKENI. For the CDR3, the DNA is TGTGCCAGCTCCCTGGACAGAGCGAACACTGAAGCTTTCTTT. Its translation is CASSLDRANTEAFF.

The chain is built from TRBV4-3 and TRBJ2-2; 15 nucleotides align to TRBD2. This CDR3 region has 16 residues. The junction had 2 bases not matched to a gene; V was cut back by 4 bases and J by 5 bases. CDR1 and CDR2 (germline): LGHNA, YSLEER. The CDR3 DNA reads TGCGCCAGCAGCCCCGGGACTAGCGGGAGGACCGGGGAGCTGTTTTTT. Its protein product is CASSPGTSGRTGELFF.

This clone was counted a few times. This chain links TRBV5-6 with TRBJ1-5; no firm D call. Trimming shortened V by 4 bases and J by 0 bases, and 11 bases separated the two germline ends. This CDR3 spans 15 amino acids. CDR1 SGHDT and CDR2 YYEEEE come from the germline V gene. The CDR3 here is CASSGRRYSNQPQHF. In DNA form, the CDR3 reads TGTGCCAGCAGCGGCAGGAGGTATAGCAATCAGCCCCAGCATTTT.

The chain recombines TRBV25-1 with TRBJ1-2, with a weak D call TRBD1 (6 bases). V was shortened by 6 bases and J by 8 bases, with 13 bases between the two germline ends. CDR1 is MGHDK and CDR2 is SYGVNS in the germline V gene. This CDR3 spans 12 amino acids. The CDR3 loop reads CASSGEQGGYTF. The CDR3 DNA is TGTGCCAGCAGCGGGGAACAGGGCGGCTACACCTTC.

This clone was seen just once. The chain joins TRBV29-1 to TRBJ2-7; D not resolved. The CDR3 spans 14 residues. Germline assignment: CDR1 SQVTM and CDR2 ANQGSEA. Trimming removed 0 bases at V and 3 bases at J, with 12 bases between. CDR3 region: CSVEDRAGNYEQYF. The CDR3 DNA reads TGCAGCGTTGAAGATCGCGCAGGAAACTACGAGCAGTACTTC.

This clone showed up just once. This rearrangement joins TRBV10-3 to TRBJ2-1, with 8 nucleotides matching TRBD2. Losses at the gene ends were 3 bases for V and 0 bases for J; bases not matched to a gene: 7. CDR1 ENHRY and CDR2 SYGVKD come from the germline V gene. The CDR3 length is 17 residues. As DNA, the CDR3 is TGTGCCATCAGTGAACCCACCGGGACTAGCTCCTACAATGAGCAGTTCTTC. Translated: CAISEPTGTSSYNEQFF.

The rearrangement uses TRBV5-1 and TRBJ2-2, with D perhaps matching TRBD2 (6 bases). This CDR3 region has 16 residues. The germline V and J ends were trimmed by 4 bases and 0 bases, with 13 bases remaining between them. Germline V gene lookup returns CDR1 SGHRS and CDR2 YFSETQ. CDR3 amino acids: CASSGGTGPNTGELFF. The DNA of the CDR3 is TGCGCCAGCAGCGGGGGGACTGGACCGAACACCGGGGAGCTGTTTTTT.